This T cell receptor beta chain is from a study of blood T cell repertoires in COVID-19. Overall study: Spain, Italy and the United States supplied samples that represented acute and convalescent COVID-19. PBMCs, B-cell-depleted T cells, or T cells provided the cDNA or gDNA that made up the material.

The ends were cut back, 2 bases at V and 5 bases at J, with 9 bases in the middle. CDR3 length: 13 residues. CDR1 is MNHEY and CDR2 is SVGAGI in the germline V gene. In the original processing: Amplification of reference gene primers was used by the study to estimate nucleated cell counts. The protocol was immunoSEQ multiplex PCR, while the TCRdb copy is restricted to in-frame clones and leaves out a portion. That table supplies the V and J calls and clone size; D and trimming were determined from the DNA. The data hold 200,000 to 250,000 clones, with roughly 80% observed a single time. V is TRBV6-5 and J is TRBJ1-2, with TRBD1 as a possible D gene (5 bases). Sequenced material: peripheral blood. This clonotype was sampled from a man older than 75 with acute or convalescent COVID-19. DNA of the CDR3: TGTGCCAGCAGTTACGGGGGGGAATATGGCTACACCTTC. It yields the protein CASSYGGEYGYTF.